Listed below are T cell receptor beta chains from one sample, sequenced in a study of PD-L1 blockade in urothelial cancer. Clones were read by immunoSEQ multiplex PCR, and TCRdb kept only the in-frame ones, dropping some. The table includes about 100,000 clones, roughly nine tenths detected once. The sample consisted of PBMCs, taken around atezolizumab (anti-PD-L1) treatment. Source of these receptors: an elderly woman with urothelial cancer. Each CDR3 is given without its conserved first and last residue. Fields, in order: J gene, V gene, CDR3 protein.

J gene: TRBJ1-5; V gene: TRBV6-1; CDR3 protein: ASSERGGGGGQPQH
J gene: TRBJ2-3; V gene: TRBV6-1; CDR3 protein: ASSTWSADTQY
J gene: TRBJ1-1; V gene: TRBV28; CDR3 protein: ATGVGGTEAF
J gene: TRBJ2-1; V gene: TRBV30; CDR3 protein: AWRADYSYNEQF
J gene: TRBJ1-4; V gene: TRBV7-9; CDR3 protein: ASSLGSRANEKLF
J gene: TRBJ2-7; V gene: TRBV27; CDR3 protein: ASSLATSGSYEQY
J gene: TRBJ1-2; V gene: TRBV28; CDR3 protein: ASRRQGAFGYGYT
J gene: TRBJ2-3; V gene: TRBV18; CDR3 protein: ASSPTSGPTDTQY
J gene: TRBJ2-1; V gene: TRBV28; CDR3 protein: ASSPPGSYNEQF
J gene: TRBJ2-1; V gene: TRBV19; CDR3 protein: ASSITRTSGGSYNEQF
J gene: TRBJ2-3; V gene: TRBV29-1; CDR3 protein: SVSASGKVDTQY
J gene: TRBJ2-3; V gene: TRBV27; CDR3 protein: ASSLGGTLTDTQY
J gene: TRBJ2-2; V gene: TRBV5-1; CDR3 protein: ASFGLAGAGELF
J gene: TRBJ1-2; V gene: TRBV6-5; CDR3 protein: ASSYGQGIGYT
J gene: TRBJ2-5; V gene: TRBV25-1; CDR3 protein: ASKSTSGQETQY
J gene: TRBJ1-5; V gene: TRBV19; CDR3 protein: ASSDRDSASNQPQH
J gene: TRBJ2-1; V gene: TRBV7-8; CDR3 protein: ASSIGLAPNGLNEQF
J gene: TRBJ1-6; V gene: TRBV30; CDR3 protein: AWSATGVWTPLH
J gene: TRBJ2-3; V gene: TRBV10-3; CDR3 protein: AISEPGQRTDTQY
J gene: TRBJ2-1; V gene: TRBV19; CDR3 protein: ASSILFGQGNEQF
J gene: TRBJ2-7; V gene: TRBV5-1; CDR3 protein: ASSWDGLGDFGGSYEQY
J gene: TRBJ2-7; V gene: TRBV5-6; CDR3 protein: ASSFLAGQTYEQY
J gene: TRBJ2-7; V gene: TRBV9; CDR3 protein: ASSPHERSSYEQY
J gene: TRBJ2-7; V gene: TRBV6-1; CDR3 protein: ASSPTSGSSYEQY
J gene: TRBJ2-5; V gene: TRBV5-4; CDR3 protein: ASSLGQGVGETQY
J gene: TRBJ2-2; V gene: TRBV19; CDR3 protein: ASSIGGTNSGELF
J gene: TRBJ2-5; V gene: TRBV11-2; CDR3 protein: ASSLVGGDGKETQY
J gene: TRBJ1-2; V gene: TRBV29-1; CDR3 protein: SGHRGLNGYT
J gene: TRBJ1-5; V gene: TRBV6-5; CDR3 protein: ASRMTGPNQPQH
J gene: TRBJ1-3; V gene: TRBV5-1; CDR3 protein: ASSLVTGSGNTIY
J gene: TRBJ2-7; V gene: TRBV19; CDR3 protein: ASSVSSGRVNEQY
J gene: TRBJ1-1; V gene: TRBV30; CDR3 protein: ACRTGGTAF
J gene: TRBJ2-7; V gene: TRBV5-1; CDR3 protein: ASSLEGGEGEQY
J gene: TRBJ2-7; V gene: TRBV28; CDR3 protein: ASSPLGGGHEQY
J gene: TRBJ1-2; V gene: TRBV6-1; CDR3 protein: ASSDSQGTYGYT
J gene: TRBJ1-5; V gene: TRBV2; CDR3 protein: ASGQALGPQH
J gene: TRBJ2-1; V gene: TRBV7-2; CDR3 protein: ASSLGGRSYNEQF
J gene: TRBJ1-1; V gene: TRBV11-2; CDR3 protein: ASSLARVRTEAF
J gene: TRBJ2-2; V gene: TRBV6-1; CDR3 protein: ASIFSGRGTGELF
J gene: TRBJ2-2; V gene: TRBV5-1; CDR3 protein: ASSNSGTGINTGELF
J gene: TRBJ2-7; V gene: TRBV6-5; CDR3 protein: ASSRGGTYEQY
J gene: TRBJ2-7; V gene: TRBV6-1; CDR3 protein: ASIPGTGGYEQY
J gene: TRBJ1-3; V gene: TRBV30; CDR3 protein: AWSSGNTIY
J gene: TRBJ2-1; V gene: TRBV7-9; CDR3 protein: ASSLEASGSYEQF